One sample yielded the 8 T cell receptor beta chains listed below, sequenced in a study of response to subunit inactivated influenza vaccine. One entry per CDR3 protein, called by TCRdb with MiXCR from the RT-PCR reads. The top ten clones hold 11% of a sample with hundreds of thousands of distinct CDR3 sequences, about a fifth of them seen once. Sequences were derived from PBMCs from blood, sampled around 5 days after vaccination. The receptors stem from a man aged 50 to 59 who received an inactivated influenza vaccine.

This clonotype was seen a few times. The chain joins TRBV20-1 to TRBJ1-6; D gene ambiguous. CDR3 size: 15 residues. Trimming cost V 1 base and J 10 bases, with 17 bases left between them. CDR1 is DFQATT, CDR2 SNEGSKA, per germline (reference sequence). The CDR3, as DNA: TGCAGTGCTAGAGTTCGGGAGGCCCTAGGCTCACCCCTCCACTTT. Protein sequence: CSARVREALGSPLHF.

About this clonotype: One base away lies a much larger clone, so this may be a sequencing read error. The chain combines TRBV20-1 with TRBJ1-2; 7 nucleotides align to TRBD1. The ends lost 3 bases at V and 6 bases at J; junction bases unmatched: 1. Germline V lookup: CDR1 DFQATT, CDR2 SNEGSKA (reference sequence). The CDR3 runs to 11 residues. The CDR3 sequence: CSARTGNGYTF. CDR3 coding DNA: TGCAGTGCTAGGACAGGGAATGGCTACACCTTC.

In nucleotides, the CDR3 is TGTGCCAGTATGGTGACCTATTCCGTAGGGACTAGCGGGACCCGTCTAGCCAAAAACATTCAGTACTTC. Protein: CASMVTYSVGTSGTRLAKNIQYF. The chain links TRBV19 to TRBJ2-4, with 13 bases aligning to TRBD2. The germline V gene has CDR1 LNHDA and CDR2 SQIVND (reference sequence). The length of the CDR3 is 23 residues. J was trimmed by 0 bases and V by 7 bases; bases with no gene match: 24.

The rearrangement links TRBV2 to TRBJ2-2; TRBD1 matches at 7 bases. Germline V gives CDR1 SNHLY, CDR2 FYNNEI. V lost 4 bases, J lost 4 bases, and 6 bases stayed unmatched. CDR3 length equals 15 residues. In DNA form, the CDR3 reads TGTGCCAGCAGTGTACTACAGGGGTCCACCGGGGAGCTGTTTTTT. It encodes CASSVLQGSTGELFF.

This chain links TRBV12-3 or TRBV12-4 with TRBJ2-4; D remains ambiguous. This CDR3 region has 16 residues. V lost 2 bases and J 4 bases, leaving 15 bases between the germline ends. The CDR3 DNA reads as TGTGCCAGCAGTTTATGGGCCAGTGGGTCGAAAAACATTCAGTACTTC. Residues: CASSLWASGSKNIQYF.

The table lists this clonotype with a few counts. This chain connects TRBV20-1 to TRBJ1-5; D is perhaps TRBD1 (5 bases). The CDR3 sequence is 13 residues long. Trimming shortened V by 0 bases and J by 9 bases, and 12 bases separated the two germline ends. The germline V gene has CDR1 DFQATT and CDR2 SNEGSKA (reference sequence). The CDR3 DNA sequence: TGCAGTGCTAGAGATACAGGATCTCGGCCCCAGCATTTT. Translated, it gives CSARDTGSRPQHF.

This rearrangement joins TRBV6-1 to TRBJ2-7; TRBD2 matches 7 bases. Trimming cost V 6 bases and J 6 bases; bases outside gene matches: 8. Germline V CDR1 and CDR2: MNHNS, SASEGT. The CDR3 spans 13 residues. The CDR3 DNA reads TGTGCCAGCAGACAGGAGGGCGGGAGCGAGCAGTACTTC. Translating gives CASRQEGGSEQYF.

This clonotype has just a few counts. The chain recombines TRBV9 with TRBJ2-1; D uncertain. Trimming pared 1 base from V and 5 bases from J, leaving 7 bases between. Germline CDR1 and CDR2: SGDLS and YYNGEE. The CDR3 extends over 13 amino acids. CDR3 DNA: TGTGCCAGCAGCGTACTCCCTAACAATGAGCAGTTCTTC. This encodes CASSVLPNNEQFF.